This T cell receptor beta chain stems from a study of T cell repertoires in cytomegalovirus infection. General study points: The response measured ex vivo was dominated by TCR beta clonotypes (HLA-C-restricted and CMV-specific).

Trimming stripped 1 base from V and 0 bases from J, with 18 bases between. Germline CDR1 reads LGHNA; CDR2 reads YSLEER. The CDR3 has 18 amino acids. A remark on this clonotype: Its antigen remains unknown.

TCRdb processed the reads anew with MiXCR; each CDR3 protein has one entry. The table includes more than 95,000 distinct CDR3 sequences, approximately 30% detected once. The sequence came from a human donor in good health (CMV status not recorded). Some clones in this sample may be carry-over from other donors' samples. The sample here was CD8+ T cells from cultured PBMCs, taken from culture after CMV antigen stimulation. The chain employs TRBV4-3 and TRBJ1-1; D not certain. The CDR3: CASSQGRMIKPVNTEAFF. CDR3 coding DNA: TGCGCCAGCAGCCAAGGGAGGATGATCAAGCCGGTGAACACTGAAGCTTTCTTT.